This record looks at one T cell receptor (beta chain) sequence and its context. Antigen unknown. Measured with immunoSEQ multiplex PCR; TCRdb has only the in-frame clones, and not every one. The repertoire holds around 980,000 clones, with 75% to 85% as singletons. The data were taken from a study of shared clonotypes between healthy human individuals. There are 15 residues in the CDR3. The trim removed 6 bases at V and 3 bases at J, leaving 8 bases unmatched. Germline CDR1 SGHTA, CDR2 FQGNSA. The study separated CD4+ cells into CD45RA+ naive and CD45RA-negative memory subsets. Whole-study results and caveats: Roughly 5% of naive CD4 clonotypes were common to a few donors. The genetic and exposure-history diversity represented was limited by few donors.

The TCR originated in a man aged 18 to 30 in good health. Some clones in this sample may be carry-over from other donors' samples. Input material: memory CD4+ T cells from PBMCs. As to subset: CD45RA-negative fraction. The chain combines TRBV7-2 with TRBJ1-3; TRBD1 agrees at 7 bases. The CDR3 DNA sequence: TGTGCCAGCAGACTAGACAGGGCGGATGGAAACACCATATATTTT. Its translation: CASRLDRADGNTIYF.